This T cell receptor beta chain derives from a study of blood T cell repertoires in COVID-19. Across the whole study: In each case, the material was cDNA or gDNA derived from T cells, B-cell-depleted T cells, or PBMCs.

As processed by the authors: From reference gene primer amplification, estimates of nucleated cell counts were derived. Produced via immunoSEQ multiplex PCR; TCRdb's table is partial and in-frame only. V and J calls and clone size come straight from that table; D and trimming were deduced from the DNA. The data show some 370,000 clones, 80% to 85% seen once. Across under 25 US areas, participants ranged in age from 18 to 89 years. The sequence was collected from a woman in her forties or fifties who had recovered from COVID-19. Sequenced input: PBMCs or T cells enriched from blood (not recorded which).

The DNA of the CDR3 is TGTGCCATCACAGAGGGCCCTAATGAAAAACTGTTTTTT. Amino acid sequence: CAITEGPNEKLFF. V usage is TRBV10-3 and J usage is TRBJ1-4; D unclear. The V and J ends lost 7 bases and 3 bases respectively, with 9 bases between them. CDR1 and CDR2 (germline): ENHRY, SYGVKD. The CDR3 is made up of 13 amino acids.